This T cell receptor beta chain was obtained from a study of blood T cell repertoires in COVID-19. In the study overall: Specimens from acute and convalescent COVID-19 originated in the United States, Italy and Spain.

Germline V gene lookup returns CDR1 MNHNS and CDR2 SASEGT. The CDR3 has 12 amino acids. V was trimmed by 3 bases and J by 5 bases, leaving 7 bases between them. Per the original data handling: Estimation of nucleated cell counts relied on the amplification of reference gene primers. The protocol was immunoSEQ multiplex PCR, while the TCRdb copy is restricted to in-frame clones and leaves out a portion. The DNA was the basis for D and trimming; V, J and clone size are from that table. The repertoire holds roughly 39,000 clones, with about 85% as singletons. Sequencing was carried out using peripheral blood. The receptor comes from an elderly woman with active COVID-19. The rearrangement joins TRBV6-1 to TRBJ2-5; D possibly corresponds to TRBD2 (5 bases). This chain's CDR3 is CASSDGGETQYF. CDR3 nucleotide sequence: TGTGCCAGCAGTGACGGCGGGGAGACCCAGTACTTC.